Listed here are 19 T cell receptor beta chains from one sample, sequenced in a study of cytomegalovirus exposure and HLA in healthy donors. The PCR employed 60 Vbeta primers together with 13 Jbeta primers. Generated by immunoSEQ multiplex PCR, the TCRdb table keeps only in-frame clones and is missing some. The sample yields roughly 120,000 clones, 81% seen once. Sequenced material: PBMCs. The receptors derive from a young woman in good health and CMV-seronegative.

The chain employs TRBV23-1 and TRBJ2-3; 10 bases line up with TRBD1. Being an ORF, TRBV23-1 has a function that is uncertain. The CDR3 loop spans 18 amino acids. Trimming cost V 7 bases and J 1 base; bases outside gene matches: 14. DNA of the CDR3: TGCGCCAGCATATCCGGGACAGGGGTGGCTGCTGGCACAGATACGCAGTATTTT. This encodes CASISGTGVAAGTDTQYF.

Regarding this clone: The sample has other DNA sequences that encode this CDR3 too. The chain has TRBV6-1 and TRBJ2-1; 8 nucleotides align to TRBD2. Unmatched junction bases numbered 4, after V lost 3 bases and J lost 15 bases. Germline CDR1 and CDR2: MNHNS and SASEGT. The CDR3 runs to 11 residues. CDR3 bases: TGTGCCAGCAGTGACTTAGGACTAGCGTTCTTC. Translated, it gives CASSDLGLAFF.

The gene calls are TRBV4-1 and TRBJ2-7; D is possibly TRBD1 (6 bases). This CDR3 comprises 15 residues. Trimming pared 2 bases from V and 0 bases from J, leaving 11 bases between. Germline V gene sequence: CDR1 MGHRA, CDR2 YSYEKL. The CDR3 here is CASSQQGLSSYEQYF. The CDR3 DNA reads TGCGCCAGCAGCCAACAGGGGCTAAGCTCCTACGAGCAGTACTTC.

The rearrangement joins TRBV6-1 to TRBJ1-6, with 7 bases fitting TRBD1. The CDR3 runs 14 residues. Germline loops: CDR1 MNHNS, CDR2 SASEGT. The trim removed 10 bases at V and 0 bases at J, leaving 3 bases unmatched. The CDR3 region is CAIQGSSYNSPLHF. Here the CDR3 DNA reads TGTGCCATACAGGGGAGCTCCTATAATTCACCCCTCCACTTT.

In this sample, this clone turned up a few times. The chain carries TRBV6-5 and TRBJ1-3; the D gene is possibly TRBD1 (6 bases). This CDR3 is built from 15 residues. The germline V gene encodes CDR1 MNHEY and CDR2 SVGAGI. V lost 8 bases and J 0 bases, leaving 14 bases between the germline ends. The DNA of the CDR3 is TGTGCCAGCGCGCGGACAGCCAACTCTGGAAACACCATATATTTT. Its protein product is CASARTANSGNTIYF.

This chain joins TRBV7-8 and TRBJ2-5, with TRBD1 matching 11 bases. CDR3 size: 14 residues. Germline CDR1 and CDR2: SGHVS and FQNEAQ. V was clipped by 4 bases and J by 5 bases; unmatched bases: 3. The CDR3 sequence: CASSWTGGFETQYF. The CDR3 region has the DNA TGTGCCAGCAGCTGGACAGGGGGCTTTGAGACCCAGTACTTC.

V gene TRBV21-1 combines with J gene TRBJ1-5. TRBV21-1 is listed as a pseudogene. The CDR3 is 17 amino acids. The CDR3 DNA reads TGTGCCAGCAGCAACCACCCCGTGGGAGGGGCGGCTCAGCCCCAGCATTTT. Protein sequence: CASSNHPVGGAAQPQHF.

This clone was detected a few times. The chain couples TRBV4-3 to TRBJ2-2, with D possibly matching TRBD2 (5 bases). This CDR3 is built from 17 residues. Germline assignment: CDR1 LGHNA and CDR2 YSLEER. V gave up 0 bases and J gave up 7 bases, with 18 bases separating them. CDR3 in amino acids: CASSQEAYGIRFGELFF. The CDR3 nucleotides read TGCGCCAGCAGCCAAGAGGCGTACGGGATCAGGTTCGGGGAGCTGTTTTTT.

The chain carries TRBV27 and TRBJ2-7; unclear D gene. In germline, CDR1 is MNHEY, CDR2 SMNVEV (reference sequence). With 7 bases removed from V and 0 bases from J, the gap between germline ends came to 10 bases. CDR3 length: 13 residues. The CDR3, as DNA: TGTGCCAGCAAGTTACAGAACTCCTACGAGCAGTACTTC. Encoded protein: CASKLQNSYEQYF.

This chain uses TRBV5-8 with TRBJ2-7; D is uncertain. The V end was cut by 1 base, the J end by 6 bases, with 8 bases between. The CDR3 consists of 12 residues. Germline CDR1 and CDR2: SGHTS and YDEGEE. For the CDR3, the DNA is TGTGCCAGCAGCTTGCTACGTCGCGAGCAGTACTTC. It specifies CASSLLRREQYF. The variable domain in full, completed from reference TRBV5-8 and TRBJ2-7, reads EAGVTQSPTHLIKTRGQQATLRCSPISGHTSVYWYQQALGLGLQFLLWYDEGEERNRGNFPPRFSGRQFPNYSSELNVNALELEDSALYLCASSLLRREQYFGPGTRLTVT.

The chain links TRBV6-1 to TRBJ2-7; 8 positions agree with TRBD1. This CDR3 is 14 amino acids long. Per the germline V gene, CDR1 is MNHNS and CDR2 is SASEGT. V gave up 7 bases and J gave up 2 bases; unmatched junction bases: 7. CDR3 DNA: TGTGCCAGCACCACCGGGACAGGTCCCTACGAGCAGTACTTC. As protein: CASTTGTGPYEQYF.

The DNA of the CDR3 is TGTGCCCCGTCGGGAGTACACAATGAGCAGTTCTTC. Its protein is CAPSGVHNEQFF. The rearrangement joins TRBV7-9 to TRBJ2-1, with D possibly matching TRBD2 (6 bases). The CDR3 runs to 12 residues. Germline V CDR1 and CDR2: SEHNR, FQNEAQ (reference sequence). The ends were cut back, 11 bases at V and 5 bases at J, with 13 bases in the middle.

This chain links TRBV4-3 with TRBJ2-1; 10 nucleotides align to TRBD2. This CDR3 has 15 amino acids. J lost 10 bases, V lost 6 bases, and 12 bases had no gene match. The germline V gene has CDR1 LGHNA and CDR2 YSLEER. CDR3 coding DNA: TGCGCCAGCAGACCCGGGACTAGCGACCCTAAGGAGCAGTTCTTC. This translates into CASRPGTSDPKEQFF.

The CDR3 sequence is CASSQSGGGRYEQFF. The CDR3 DNA reads TGTGCCAGCAGCCAGTCGGGGGGAGGACGCTATGAGCAGTTCTTC. The rearrangement uses TRBV14 and TRBJ2-1; TRBD2 matches 7 bases. This CDR3 has 15 residues. V trimming: 3 bases; J trimming: 8 bases; junction bases outside the gene matches: 10. Germline V gene data show CDR1 as SGHDN and CDR2 as FVKESK.

The CDR3 DNA sequence: TGTGCCAGCAGCTTTGACTACGGGACAACAAACACTGAAGCTTTCTTT. Encoded protein: CASSFDYGTTNTEAFF. J is TRBJ1-1 and V is TRBV7-9; a possible D gene is TRBD1 (6 bases). The V and J ends lost 3 bases and 2 bases respectively, with 16 bases between them. CDR3 length: 16 residues. Germline V gene data show CDR1 as SEHNR and CDR2 as FQNEAQ (reference sequence).

This chain links TRBV5-4 with TRBJ1-2; 8 bases match TRBD1. With V trimmed by 0 bases and J by 4 bases, 5 bases remained unmatched. CDR1 is SGHNT, CDR2 YYREEE, per germline (reference sequence). The CDR3 consists of 15 residues. CDR3 protein: CASSLVGQGIYGYTF. CDR3 sequence (DNA): TGTGCCAGCAGCTTGGTTGGACAGGGAATCTATGGCTACACCTTC.

This clone was seen only a few times. The chain recombines TRBV4-3 with TRBJ2-6; perhaps TRBD1 as D (5 bases). Germline CDR1 is LGHNA and CDR2 is YSLEER. The CDR3 has 18 amino acids. The V gene lost 0 bases and the J gene lost 0 bases, with 12 bases spanning the gap. The CDR3 region is CASSQDRAPRSGANVLTF. The DNA of the CDR3 is TGCGCCAGCAGCCAAGACAGGGCGCCTCGCTCTGGGGCCAACGTCCTGACTTTC.

The chain carries TRBV10-1 and TRBJ2-2; D is unresolved. Germline V gene data show CDR1 as WNHNN and CDR2 as SYGVQD (reference sequence). Trimming left V 5 bases short and J 1 base short, with 14 bases between. The CDR3 has 16 residues. This CDR3 is CASSTSATQNTGELFF. The CDR3 nucleotides read TGCGCCAGCAGTACTTCAGCGACCCAGAACACCGGGGAGCTGTTTTTT.

This rearrangement joins TRBV7-2 to TRBJ1-1; 9 bases are a match to TRBD1. The germline CDR1 and CDR2 sequences are SGHTA and FQGNSA. The CDR3 length is 17 residues. The J segment lost 2 bases and the V segment lost 6 bases, leaving 13 bases of the junction unmatched. CDR3 bases: TGTGCCAGCAGTTCGTCGGGACAGGGATGGGAAAACACTGAAGCTTTCTTT. It codes for CASSSSGQGWENTEAFF.